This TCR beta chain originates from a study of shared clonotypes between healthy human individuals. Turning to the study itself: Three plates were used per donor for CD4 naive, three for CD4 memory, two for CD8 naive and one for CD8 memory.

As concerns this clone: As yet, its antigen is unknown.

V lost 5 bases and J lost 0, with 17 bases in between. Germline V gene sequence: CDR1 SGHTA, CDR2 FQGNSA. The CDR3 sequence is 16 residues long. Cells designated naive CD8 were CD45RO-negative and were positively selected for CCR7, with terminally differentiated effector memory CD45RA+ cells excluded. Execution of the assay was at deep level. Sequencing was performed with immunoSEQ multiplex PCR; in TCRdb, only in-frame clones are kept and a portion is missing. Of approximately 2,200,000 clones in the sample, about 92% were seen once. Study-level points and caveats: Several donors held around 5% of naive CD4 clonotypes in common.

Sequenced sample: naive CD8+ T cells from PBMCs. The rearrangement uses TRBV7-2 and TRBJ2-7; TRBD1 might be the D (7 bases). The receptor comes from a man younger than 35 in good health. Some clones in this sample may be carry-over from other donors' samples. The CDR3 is CASSLTWRGLSYEQYF. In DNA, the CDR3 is TGTGCCAGCAGCCTAACATGGAGGGGGCTCTCCTACGAGCAGTACTTC.